One and the same sample provided the 24 T cell receptor beta chains below, sequenced in a study of T-cell memory formation after mild COVID-19. MiXCR was run by TCRdb on the 5' RACE reads, yielding one entry per CDR3 protein. The sample holds about 350,000 distinct CDR3 sequences, 12% to 15% seen once. Material for sequencing was PBMCs or a T cell subset sorted from them (not recorded which). These receptors were collected from a man in his late teens or twenties who had mild COVID-19 (a few samples of this study predate the infection). Cell type and time point are not known.

This chain connects TRBV7-8 to TRBJ2-3; 7 bases align to TRBD2. This CDR3 has 16 amino acids. Germline V lookup: CDR1 SGHVS, CDR2 FQNEAQ. J lost 2 bases, V lost 5 bases, and 10 bases had no gene match. CDR3 coding DNA: TGTGCCAGCAGCGAGGGGACTACCTCTTACACAGATACGCAGTATTTT. Protein sequence: CASSEGTTSYTDTQYF.

At least ten counts were recorded for this clonotype. The chain links TRBV20-1 to TRBJ2-7; D gene ambiguous. V gave up 0 bases and J gave up 0 bases, with 6 bases separating them. The germline V gene encodes CDR1 DFQATT and CDR2 SNEGSKA (reference sequence). The length of the CDR3 is 13 residues. The CDR3 spells CSARDPNSYEQYF. In DNA, the CDR3 is TGCAGTGCTAGAGATCCGAACTCCTACGAGCAGTACTTC.

This clonotype was observed a few times. The chain joins TRBV4-2 to TRBJ2-1; tentatively, D is TRBD2 (6 bases). In germline, CDR1 is LGHNA, CDR2 YNFKEQ. The CDR3 has 11 residues. The ends were cut back, 1 base at V and 14 bases at J, with 9 bases in the middle. The CDR3 DNA sequence: TGTGCCAGCAGCCAAGGGGACTCCGAGTTCTTC. Translation gives CASSQGDSEFF.

In this sample, this clonotype turned up a few times. The chain joins TRBV7-9 to TRBJ2-7; 7 bases are a match to TRBD1. The junction had 10 bases not matched to a gene; V was cut back by 5 bases and J by 6 bases. From germline, CDR1 is SEHNR and CDR2 FQNEAQ (reference sequence). The CDR3 totals 14 residues. The CDR3 DNA reads TGTGCCAGCAGCCAAATTACAGGGGATCCCGAGCAGTACGTC. Its translation: CASSQITGDPEQYV.

The sample holds a few counts of this clonotype. The genes are TRBV29-1 and TRBJ1-2; no reliable D call. Germline CDR1 is SQVTM and CDR2 is ANQGSEA. V lost 3 bases to trimming and J lost 3 bases, with 11 bases between them. The CDR3 totals 13 residues. CDR3: CSVEVAHDYGYTF. The CDR3 DNA is TGCAGCGTTGAGGTCGCTCACGACTATGGCTACACCTTC.

Many counts were recorded for this clonotype. The chain recombines TRBV5-1 with TRBJ2-7; D gene uncertain. The length of the CDR3 is 14 residues. The ends were cut back, 4 bases at V and 0 bases at J, with 11 bases in the middle. Looked up from germline, CDR1 is SGHRS and CDR2 is YFSETQ. CDR3 nucleotide sequence: TGCGCCAGCAGCCCGCGTCTAACCTCCTACGAGCAGTACTTC. Protein sequence: CASSPRLTSYEQYF.

This sequence joins TRBV6-2 or TRBV6-3 and TRBJ1-2, with a possible D match to TRBD1 (5 bases). The CDR3 has 14 amino acids. Germline CDR1 and CDR2: MNHEY and SVGEGT. The V end was cut by 7 bases, the J end by 4 bases, with 16 bases between. CDR3 coding DNA: TGTGCCAGCAATGGAGGCAGGGAAACCTATGGCTACACCTTC. Translating it yields CASNGGRETYGYTF.

This clonotype has more than one count but fewer than ten. This CDR3 is CASNGGGLVNSPLHF. CDR3 DNA sequence: TGCGCCAGCAACGGGGGCGGCTTGGTGAATTCACCCCTCCACTTT. The chain uses TRBV5-1 and TRBJ1-6, with D maybe TRBD1 (6 bases). Germline lookup yields CDR1 SGHRS and CDR2 YFSETQ. This CDR3 contains 15 residues. Trimming left V 6 bases short and J 7 bases short, with 17 bases between.

The rearrangement joins TRBV5-1 to TRBJ1-4; D gene uncertain. Germline V gives CDR1 SGHRS, CDR2 YFSETQ. The CDR3 sequence is 15 residues long. V was clipped by 0 bases and J by 5 bases, with 11 bases between them. The CDR3: CASSLAVQPNEKLFF. The CDR3 coding sequence is TGCGCCAGCAGCTTGGCGGTACAGCCAAATGAAAAACTGTTTTTT.

The gene calls are TRBV6-1 and TRBJ2-1; the match to TRBD2 covers 8 bases. With 8 bases clipped from V and 8 bases from J, the junction kept 5 bases outside the gene matches. The CDR3 contains 12 residues. Germline V gene sequence: CDR1 MNHNS, CDR2 SASEGT. The CDR3 sequence is CASGLAQYEQFF. DNA of the CDR3: TGTGCCAGCGGACTAGCTCAATATGAGCAGTTCTTC.

The chain recombines TRBV20-1 with TRBJ2-7, with 11 nucleotides matching TRBD2. CDR1 DFQATT and CDR2 SNEGSKA come from the germline V gene (reference sequence). This CDR3 has 14 amino acids. V lost 6 bases, J lost 1 base, and 5 bases stayed unmatched. CDR3: CSAPTSGASYEQYF. As DNA, the CDR3 is TGCAGTGCCCCGACTAGCGGGGCGTCCTACGAGCAGTACTTC.

This chain joins TRBV6-5 and TRBJ2-7, with TRBD1 matching over 9 bases. Per germline, CDR1 MNHEY and CDR2 SVGAGI. The ends lost 7 bases at V and 4 bases at J; junction bases unmatched: 8. The length of the CDR3 is 14 residues. The CDR3 region has the DNA TGTGCCAGCACCCCCGGGACAGGGAGGTACGAGCAGTACTTC. Its translation: CASTPGTGRYEQYF.

The chain is built from TRBV7-6 and TRBJ2-5; no reliable D call. V was shortened by 1 base and J by 5 bases, with 14 bases between the two germline ends. Germline V gene data show CDR1 as SGHVS and CDR2 as FNYEAQ. This CDR3 has 15 amino acids. The CDR3 nucleotides read TGTGCCAGCAGCTTAGTCTCAGCTAGGTCCGAGACCCAGTACTTC. Translating gives CASSLVSARSETQYF.

This clonotype has a handful of counts. The rearrangement joins TRBV20-1 to TRBJ2-5; 13 positions agree with TRBD2. The junction had 8 bases not matched to a gene; V was cut back by 5 bases and J by 5 bases. The CDR3 totals 15 residues. CDR1 and CDR2 (germline): DFQATT, SNEGSKA (reference sequence). The DNA for the CDR3 is TGCAGTGCTGACACGACTAGCGGGGGGTTGGAGACCCAGTACTTC. Residues: CSADTTSGGLETQYF.

The chain links TRBV6-5 to TRBJ2-5; no firm D call. The V gene's germline CDR1 is MNHEY and CDR2 SVGAGI. The CDR3 sequence is 14 residues long. Trimming took 6 bases from V and 5 from J, leaving 16 bases between them. The chain's CDR3 is CASSRRVDGETQYF. The CDR3 DNA reads TGTGCCAGCAGCCGTAGGGTGGATGGGGAGACCCAGTACTTC.

This chain uses TRBV10-3 with TRBJ1-2, with D perhaps matching TRBD1 (6 bases). This CDR3 contains 12 residues. Per the germline V gene, CDR1 is ENHRY and CDR2 is SYGVKD. Trimming cost V 3 bases and J 8 bases, with 10 bases left between them. The CDR3 loop is CAISDQGKGYTF. The CDR3 coding sequence is TGTGCCATCAGTGATCAGGGGAAGGGCTACACCTTC.

The rearrangement links TRBV11-2 to TRBJ2-4; TRBD1 matches 11 bases. This CDR3 region has 18 residues. Germline-derived CDR1 and CDR2 are SGHAT and FQNNGV. V lost 2 bases to trimming and J lost 1 base; unmatched junction nucleotides: 7. The CDR3 nucleotides read TGTGCCAGCAGCTTATCGGACAGGGGGCCTGTCGCCAAAAACATTCAGTACTTC. Its translation is CASSLSDRGPVAKNIQYF. Filled out from reference TRBV11-2 and TRBJ2-4, the complete variable domain reads EAGVAQSPRYKIIEKRQSVAFWCNPISGHATLYWYQQILGQGPKLLIQFQNNGVVDDSQLPKDRFSAERLKGVDSTLKIQPAKLEDSAVYLCASSLSDRGPVAKNIQYFGAGTRLSVL.

This clonotype appeared a few times. The chain is built from TRBV11-2 and TRBJ2-5, with 10 bases fitting TRBD2. Germline CDR1 reads SGHAT; CDR2 reads FQNNGV. V shed 3 bases, J shed 5 bases, and the junction held 9 bases outside the gene matches. The CDR3 covers 16 residues. The CDR3 region has the DNA TGTGCCAGCAGCTTCCGAAGCGGGGGGGCTCGGGAGACCCAGTACTTC. This gives the protein CASSFRSGGARETQYF. The full variable domain, its missing parts supplied by reference TRBV11-2 and TRBJ2-5, is EAGVAQSPRYKIIEKRQSVAFWCNPISGHATLYWYQQILGQGPKLLIQFQNNGVVDDSQLPKDRFSAERLKGVDSTLKIQPAKLEDSAVYLCASSFRSGGARETQYFGPGTRLLVL.

This clonotype was counted many times. This chain joins TRBV5-1 and TRBJ1-5; tentatively, D is TRBD1 (6 bases). V was shortened by 0 bases and J by 2 bases, with 12 bases between the two germline ends. CDR1 and CDR2 (germline): SGHRS, YFSETQ. The CDR3 covers 16 residues. CDR3 region: CASSLEGGAGNQPQHF. DNA for the CDR3: TGCGCCAGCAGCTTGGAAGGGGGGGCCGGCAATCAGCCCCAGCATTTT.

A few counts support this clonotype. CDR3 sequence (DNA): TGTGCCAGCAGCTTATGGTCGAACACTGAAGCTTTCTTT. This translates into CASSLWSNTEAFF. This chain connects TRBV11-1 to TRBJ1-1; D unresolved. V was clipped by 2 bases and J by 1 base, with 5 bases between them. The length of the CDR3 is 13 residues. Germline values: CDR1 SGHAT, CDR2 FQDESV (reference sequence).

This clonotype was detected a few times. This chain links TRBV4-2 with TRBJ2-3; TRBD2 aligns across 10 bases. The ends lost 0 bases at V and 7 bases at J; junction bases unmatched: 16. In germline, CDR1 is LGHNA, CDR2 YNFKEQ. This CDR3 is 19 amino acids long. The CDR3 DNA follows: TGTGCCAGCAGCCAAGAAGGTCGGACCCGGACTAGCGGCCCGAATACGCAGTATTTT. It translates to CASSQEGRTRTSGPNTQYF.

This clonotype was seen ten or more times. The CDR3 DNA is TGCGCCAGCAGCTTGGAGGCAGGGGGCAATCAGCCCCAGCATTTT. It is translated as CASSLEAGGNQPQHF. The rearrangement uses TRBV5-1 and TRBJ1-5; a possible D gene is TRBD1 (6 bases). The germline gives CDR1 SGHRS, CDR2 YFSETQ. The CDR3 extends over 15 amino acids. V lost 0 bases, J lost 2 bases, and 9 bases lay in between.

The rearrangement links TRBV11-3 to TRBJ2-2, with 8 positions matching TRBD2. The CDR3 runs to 16 residues. The germline CDR1 and CDR2 sequences are SGHNT and YENEEA. V shed 1 base, J shed 0 bases, and the junction held 1 base outside the gene matches. DNA of the CDR3: TGTGCCAGCAGCTTAGTTAGCGGGGCGAACACCGGGGAGCTGTTTTTT. Translation: CASSLVSGANTGELFF.

This clonotype was detected a few times. The J gene is TRBJ2-1, the V gene TRBV5-1, with a weak D call TRBD2 (5 bases). The CDR3 is made up of 17 amino acids. V lost 0 bases and J 7 bases, leaving 20 bases between the germline ends. CDR1 and CDR2 from the germline V gene are SGHRS and YFSETQ. CDR3 nucleotides: TGCGCCAGCAGCTTGGGAAATGTGGACTCGGTGTCGAATGAGCAGTTCTTC. It translates to CASSLGNVDSVSNEQFF.